Following are 32 T cell receptor beta chains from one sample sequenced in a study of cytomegalovirus exposure and HLA in healthy donors. The PCR had 60 Vbeta and 13 Jbeta primers. Measured with immunoSEQ multiplex PCR; TCRdb has only the in-frame clones, and not every one. Among 65,000 to 85,000 clones, approximately 80% were seen once, and the ten largest hold 8% to 10%. The material sequenced was PBMCs. These receptors came from a woman between 40 and 55 years old in good health and CMV-seropositive.

There are a few counts of this clone. The chain uses TRBV11-3 and TRBJ1-5; D remains unclear. The CDR3 is 16 amino acids. CDR1 and CDR2 (germline): SGHNT, YENEEA. With 5 bases removed from V and 1 base from J, the gap between germline ends came to 15 bases. CDR3 DNA sequence: TGTGCCAGCAGCACCTCCGGAGGCCTCAGCAATCAGCCCCAGCATTTT. As protein: CASSTSGGLSNQPQHF.

V and J are TRBV19 and TRBJ1-5, with D perhaps matching TRBD1 (6 bases). V was trimmed by 3 bases and J by 5 bases, leaving 17 bases between them. The CDR3 is 16 amino acids. CDR1 LNHDA and CDR2 SQIVND come from the germline V gene (reference sequence). The CDR3 is CASSILYRVFYQPQHF. CDR3 DNA sequence: TGTGCCAGTAGTATCCTCTACAGGGTTTTCTATCAGCCCCAGCATTTT.

The chain has TRBV6-5 and TRBJ2-7, with a weak D call TRBD2 (6 bases). The CDR3 loop spans 14 amino acids. The V end lost 5 bases, the J end lost 3 bases, and 14 bases lay between the germline ends. CDR1 and CDR2 (germline): MNHEY, SVGAGI. As DNA, the CDR3 is TGTGCCAGCAGTGTGGGCGGGGTAAGCTACGAGCAGTACTTC. Protein product: CASSVGGVSYEQYF.

This clone has a single count. The chain has TRBV7-2 and TRBJ2-7; D may be TRBD2 (6 bases). Trimming pared 3 bases from V and 4 bases from J, leaving 13 bases between. Germline assignment: CDR1 SGHTA and CDR2 FQGNSA. The CDR3 length is 14 residues. The CDR3 region has the DNA TGTGCCAGCAGCTTTGAAGCGGGCCTATACGAGCAGTACTTC. It encodes CASSFEAGLYEQYF.

This clone was found a few times. The chain links TRBV13 to TRBJ2-3, with D maybe TRBD1 (6 bases). Trimming stripped 2 bases from V and 0 bases from J, with 12 bases between. This CDR3 region has 16 residues. Germline V gives CDR1 PRHDT, CDR2 FYEKMQ (reference sequence). As DNA, the CDR3 is TGTGCCAGCAGCTTACGGTCAGGGGCTAGCACAGATACGCAGTATTTT. As protein: CASSLRSGASTDTQYF. Full variable domain (rest looked up from reference TRBV13 and TRBJ2-3): AAGVIQSPRHLIKEKRETATLKCYPIPRHDTVYWYQQGPGQDPQFLISFYEKMQSDKGSIPDRFSAQQFSDYHSELNMSSLELGDSALYFCASSLRSGASTDTQYFGPGTRLTVL.

This chain connects TRBV6-5 to TRBJ2-6; D is undetermined. V lost 6 bases and J 0 bases, leaving 9 bases between the germline ends. Germline loops: CDR1 MNHEY, CDR2 SVGAGI. The CDR3 runs 15 residues. CDR3 protein: CASRPTRSGANVLTF. The CDR3 DNA reads as TGTGCCAGCAGACCCACACGCTCTGGGGCCAACGTCCTGACTTTC.

The gene calls are TRBV5-6 and TRBJ2-7, with a possible D match to TRBD1 (6 bases). This CDR3 comprises 15 residues. The ends were cut back, 4 bases at V and 3 bases at J, with 17 bases in the middle. CDR1 SGHDT and CDR2 YYEEEE come from the germline V gene. The CDR3 is CASSGTQGLGYEQYF. The CDR3 nucleotides read TGTGCCAGCAGCGGAACTCAGGGGCTTGGCTACGAGCAGTACTTC.

The V gene is TRBV5-1, the J gene TRBJ1-2, with a possible D match to TRBD1 (5 bases). CDR3 length: 15 residues. Trimming removed 4 bases at V and 2 bases at J, with 15 bases between. Germline loops: CDR1 SGHRS, CDR2 YFSETQ. The CDR3 bases are TGCGCCAGCAGCCCCTCCCCGACAGAGAACTATGGCTACACCTTC. Encoded protein: CASSPSPTENYGYTF.

The J gene is TRBJ2-2, the V gene TRBV9; TRBD1 matches at 11 bases. Per germline, CDR1 SGDLS and CDR2 YYNGEE. CDR3 length: 16 residues. With V trimmed by 2 bases and J by 6 bases, 6 bases remained unmatched. The CDR3 DNA follows: TGTGCCAGCAGCGTCAGGACAGGGGGCGGCTCCGGGGAGCTGTTTTTT. The encoded protein is CASSVRTGGGSGELFF. The entire variable domain, with the rest obtained from reference TRBV9 and TRBJ2-2, is as follows: DSGVTQTPKHLITATGQRVTLRCSPRSGDLSVYWYQQSLDQGLQFLIQYYNGEERAKGNILERFSAQQFPDLHSELNLSSLELGDSALYFCASSVRTGGGSGELFFGEGSRLTVL.

The rearrangement joins TRBV21-1 to TRBJ2-3; the table names TRBD2, a call not compared with the DNA. TRBV21-1 is labeled a pseudogene. This CDR3 has 17 residues. The CDR3 loop is CASSKKVRVHSTDTQYF. The CDR3 region has the DNA TGTGCCAGCAGCAAAAAGGTTCGGGTCCATAGCACAGATACGCAGTATTTT.

V is TRBV4-1 and J is TRBJ2-3, with D perhaps TRBD2 (5 bases). V shed 8 bases and J shed 0 bases, with 15 bases lying between them. This CDR3 spans 15 amino acids. Germline V gene data show CDR1 as MGHRA and CDR2 as YSYEKL. The CDR3: CASRAGHQSTDTQYF. DNA of the CDR3: TGCGCCAGCCGGGCGGGTCACCAGAGCACAGATACGCAGTATTTT.

The chain recombines TRBV28 with TRBJ1-2, with 7 bases aligning to TRBD1. Germline V gives CDR1 MDHEN, CDR2 SYDVKM. This CDR3 contains 14 residues. With V trimmed by 5 bases and J by 4 bases, 7 bases remained unmatched. DNA of the CDR3: TGTGCCAGCAGTGCCAACAGGGGCGCCTATGGCTACACCTTC. Protein: CASSANRGAYGYTF.

V gene TRBV9 combines with J gene TRBJ2-5; the match to TRBD1 covers 7 bases. The germline V gene has CDR1 SGDLS and CDR2 YYNGEE. V shed 4 bases and J 9 bases; nucleotides not matched to a gene: 9. The CDR3 totals 13 residues. CDR3 sequence reads: CASSPDRESAQYF. The CDR3 DNA is TGTGCCAGCAGCCCCGACAGGGAGTCGGCCCAGTACTTC. The full variable domain, with the rest looked up from reference TRBV9 and TRBJ2-5, is DSGVTQTPKHLITATGQRVTLRCSPRSGDLSVYWYQQSLDQGLQFLIQYYNGEERAKGNILERFSAQQFPDLHSELNLSSLELGDSALYFCASSPDRESAQYFGPGTRLLVL.

J is TRBJ1-1 and V is TRBV5-1; D is uncertain. The CDR3 sequence is 15 residues long. CDR1 and CDR2 (germline): SGHRS, YFSETQ. V dropped 4 bases and J dropped 0 bases, with 13 bases sitting between them. The DNA of the CDR3 is TGCGCCAGCAGCCCGGTAATCGGAGTGAACACTGAAGCTTTCTTT. Amino acid sequence: CASSPVIGVNTEAFF.

This clone has only one observation. J is TRBJ1-5 and V is TRBV28; D may be TRBD1 (6 bases). This CDR3 has 14 residues. V was cut by 2 bases and J by 5 bases, with 10 bases left in between. Germline V lookup: CDR1 MDHEN, CDR2 SYDVKM. Here the CDR3 DNA reads TGTGCCAGCAGTTTACACAGGGAAGATCAGCCCCAGCATTTT. Translating gives CASSLHREDQPQHF.

The chain recombines TRBV18 with TRBJ2-3; tentative D call: TRBD2 (6 bases). Germline V gene lookup returns CDR1 KGHSH and CDR2 LQKENI. The V gene lost 3 bases and the J gene lost 0 bases, with 10 bases spanning the gap. This CDR3 is built from 15 residues. CDR3 protein: CASSPREDSTDTQYF. The CDR3, as DNA: TGTGCCAGCTCACCGAGGGAGGATAGCACAGATACGCAGTATTTT.

This clone appeared a few times. The chain joins TRBV27 to TRBJ1-4, with 8 bases fitting TRBD1. The trim removed 6 bases at V and 8 bases at J, leaving 8 bases unmatched. There are 14 residues in the CDR3. CDR1 is MNHEY, CDR2 SMNVEV, per germline (reference sequence). CDR3 sequence reads: CASRYRGMNEKLFF. The CDR3 DNA reads TGTGCCAGCAGGTACAGGGGGATGAACGAAAAACTGTTTTTT.

This clone was observed a handful of times. This chain joins TRBV18 and TRBJ2-1; the match to TRBD1 covers 9 bases. Germline V gene lookup returns CDR1 KGHSH and CDR2 LQKENI. This CDR3 is 17 amino acids long. V gave up 8 bases and J gave up 0 bases; unmatched junction bases: 11. The CDR3 spells CASRGQGNSSSYNEQFF. CDR3 bases: TGTGCCAGCCGCGGACAGGGGAACTCCAGCTCCTACAATGAGCAGTTCTTC.

The V gene is TRBV25-1, the J gene TRBJ1-2; no clear D. The CDR3 spans 13 residues. Trimming took 3 bases from V and 3 from J, leaving 8 bases between them. The V gene's germline CDR1 is MGHDK and CDR2 SYGVNS. This CDR3 reads CASSDLSYYGYTF. In nucleotides, the CDR3 is TGTGCCAGCAGTGATTTATCCTACTATGGCTACACCTTC.

The chain recombines TRBV7-2 with TRBJ2-3, with D tentatively TRBD2 (7 bases). Trimming stripped 1 base from V and 2 bases from J, with 13 bases between. The CDR3 length is 16 residues. Germline V gene data show CDR1 as SGHTA and CDR2 as FQGNSA. DNA of the CDR3: TGTGCCAGCAGCTTAGTATGGGGGGGGGCCACAGATACGCAGTATTTT. It is translated as CASSLVWGGATDTQYF.

The V and J genes are TRBV9 and TRBJ2-2, with 12 bases that match TRBD2. This CDR3 spans 15 amino acids. J gave up 6 bases and V 4 bases, and 4 bases lay outside the gene matches. Per germline, CDR1 SGDLS and CDR2 YYNGEE. CDR3 coding DNA: TGTGCCAGCAGCCTAGCGGGGGGGGTAGCCGGGGAGCTGTTTTTT. This sequence encodes CASSLAGGVAGELFF.

The rearrangement uses TRBV7-9 and TRBJ2-3; the D is unclear. V gave up 6 bases and J gave up 0 bases, with 16 bases separating them. The CDR3 length is 16 residues. Germline V gene sequence: CDR1 SEHNR, CDR2 FQNEAQ (reference sequence). The CDR3 here is CASRLTTEPSTDTQYF. CDR3 sequence (DNA): TGTGCCAGCAGACTTACAACAGAGCCAAGCACAGATACGCAGTATTTT.

The rearrangement joins TRBV6-1 to TRBJ2-7; no clear D. V was pared by 8 bases and J by 2 bases, with 4 bases between. The CDR3 length is 10 residues. CDR1 MNHNS and CDR2 SASEGT come from the germline V gene. The DNA for the CDR3 is TGTGCCAGCGGAGCCTACGAGCAGTACTTC. Translating gives CASGAYEQYF.

V gene TRBV9 combines with J gene TRBJ2-2; a possible D gene is TRBD2 (6 bases). Germline lookup yields CDR1 SGDLS and CDR2 YYNGEE. The CDR3 covers 13 residues. Trimming took 3 bases from V and 6 from J, leaving 9 bases between them. CDR3 sequence (DNA): TGTGCCAGCAGCGACCGACTAGCCGGGGAGCTGTTTTTT. Translating gives CASSDRLAGELFF.

This clone showed up just a few times. The gene calls are TRBV11-1 and TRBJ1-1, with a tentative D call TRBD1 (6 bases). The CDR3 sequence is 14 residues long. Germline CDR1 reads SGHAT; CDR2 reads FQDESV (reference sequence). V was shortened by 5 bases and J by 1 base, with 11 bases between the two germline ends. CDR3 amino acids: CASSADRTNTEAFF. As DNA, the CDR3 is TGTGCCAGCAGCGCGGACAGAACGAACACTGAAGCTTTCTTT.

The chain links TRBV5-1 to TRBJ2-5; maybe TRBD2 (6 bases). Trimming shortened V by 1 base and J by 5 bases, and 12 bases separated the two germline ends. The CDR3 totals 14 residues. Germline V lookup: CDR1 SGHRS, CDR2 YFSETQ. CDR3 bases: TGCGCCAGCAGCTTGAACACGGGGGAGGAGACCCAGTACTTC. Protein sequence: CASSLNTGEETQYF.

V is TRBV12-2 and J is TRBJ2-7; the table's D call TRBD2 went unverified against the DNA. TRBV12-2 is assigned pseudogene status. CDR3 size: 12 residues. The CDR3 DNA sequence: TGTGCAAGTCGCTCCAGGACTGCCGAGCAGTACTTC. This codes for CASRSRTAEQYF.

This rearrangement joins TRBV7-9 to TRBJ2-7, with 7 bases identical to TRBD1. The CDR3 totals 19 residues. CDR1 and CDR2 from the germline V gene are SEHNR and FQNEAQ (reference sequence). Trimming took 0 bases from V and 7 from J; bases not matched to a gene: 21. The CDR3 reads CASSLAEMTGPLLPKEQYF. The CDR3 DNA reads as TGTGCCAGCAGCTTAGCGGAAATGACAGGGCCCTTACTACCTAAAGAGCAGTACTTC. The complete variable domain, with remaining parts taken from reference TRBV7-9 and TRBJ2-7, reads DTGVSQNPRHKITKRGQNVTFRCDPISEHNRLYWYRQTLGQGPEFLTYFQNEAQLEKSRLLSDRFSAERPKGSFSTLEIQRTEQGDSAMYLCASSLAEMTGPLLPKEQYFGPGTRLTVT.

This chain links TRBV19 with TRBJ2-5; TRBD2 matches 7 bases. This CDR3 is 16 amino acids long. The germline gives CDR1 LNHDA, CDR2 SQIVND (reference sequence). Trimming cost V 3 bases and J 2 bases; bases outside gene matches: 9. CDR3 nucleotides: TGTGCCAGTAGTATGAGGGGCGGGGGAGGGCAAGAGACCCAGTACTTC. Translating gives CASSMRGGGGQETQYF.

As for this clone: An end of the junction differs from the germline gene, which may be a read error. This sequence joins TRBV5-1 and TRBJ1-4; 8 bases align to TRBD1. The CDR3 is 15 residues long. Germline V gene lookup returns CDR1 SGHRS and CDR2 YFSETQ. CDR3 in amino acids: CAGSLERTGHEKLFF. The CDR3 DNA reads TGCGCCGGCAGCTTGGAAAGGACAGGGCATGAAAAACTGTTTTTT.

This chain uses TRBV11-2 with TRBJ2-5; a weak D match, TRBD1 (6 bases). V was clipped by 5 bases and J by 5 bases, with 12 bases between them. The CDR3 runs 13 residues. Germline values: CDR1 SGHAT, CDR2 FQNNGV. The CDR3 DNA follows: TGTGCCAGCAGCCCAGTGAGGGGGGAGACCCAGTACTTC. Translation gives CASSPVRGETQYF.

This chain links TRBV7-9 with TRBJ1-4; TRBD1 matches at 7 bases. This CDR3 has 13 amino acids. V lost 6 bases to trimming and J lost 6 bases; unmatched junction nucleotides: 4. The germline V gene has CDR1 SEHNR and CDR2 FQNEAQ (reference sequence). CDR3 protein: CASSKQGDEKLFF. The CDR3 region has the DNA TGTGCCAGCAGTAAGCAGGGGGATGAAAAACTGTTTTTT.